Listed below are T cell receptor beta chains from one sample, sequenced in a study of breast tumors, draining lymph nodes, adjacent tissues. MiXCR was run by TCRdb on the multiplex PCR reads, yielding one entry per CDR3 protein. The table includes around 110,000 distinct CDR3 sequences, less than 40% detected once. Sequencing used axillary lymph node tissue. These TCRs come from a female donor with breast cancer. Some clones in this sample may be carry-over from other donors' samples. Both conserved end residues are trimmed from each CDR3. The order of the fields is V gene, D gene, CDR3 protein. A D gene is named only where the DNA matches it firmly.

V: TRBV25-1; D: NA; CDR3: ASIRSYTGELF
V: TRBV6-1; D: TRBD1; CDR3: ASSQTGPKETQY
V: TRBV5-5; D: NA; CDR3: ASSLDMPSGPQPQH
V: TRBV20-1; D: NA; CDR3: SATTRRTEQF
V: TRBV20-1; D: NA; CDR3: SASPRLCSGANVLT
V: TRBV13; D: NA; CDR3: ASSRRPPSQETQY
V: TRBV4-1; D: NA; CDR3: ASSQLHPGWTDTQY
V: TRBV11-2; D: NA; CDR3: ASSPGGYTTDTQY
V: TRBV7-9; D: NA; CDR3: ASSPLAPTYNEQF
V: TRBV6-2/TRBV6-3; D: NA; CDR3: ASSYYGRRIGELF
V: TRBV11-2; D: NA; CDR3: ASSPISPSHEQY
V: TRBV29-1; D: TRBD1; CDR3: SFRGLGYT
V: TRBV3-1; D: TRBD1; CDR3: ASSLIGQGSYNEQF
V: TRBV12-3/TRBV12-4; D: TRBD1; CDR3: ASSRDRATEKLF
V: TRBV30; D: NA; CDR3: AWSALGANIQY
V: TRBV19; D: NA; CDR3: ASSGSATNEKLF
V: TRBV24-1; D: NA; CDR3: ATSAPDSFLNYGYT
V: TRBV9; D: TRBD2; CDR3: ASSVAGLAGNEQF
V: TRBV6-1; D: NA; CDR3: AGGRGPNSNQPQH
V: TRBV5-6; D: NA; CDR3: ASSSTLSSYHEQF
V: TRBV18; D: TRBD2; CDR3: ASSPGTSGLQYEETQY
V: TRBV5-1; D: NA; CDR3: ASGHHEQY
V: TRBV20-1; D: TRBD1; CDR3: SAQMGQTNSPLH
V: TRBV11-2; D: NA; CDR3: ASSLDSGYEQY
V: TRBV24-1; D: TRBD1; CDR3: ATSVLQGADSPLH
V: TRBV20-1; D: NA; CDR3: SARDGVDYGYT
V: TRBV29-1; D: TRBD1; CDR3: SVVRDSSTDTQC
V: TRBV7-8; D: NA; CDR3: ASSSRDFYNEQF
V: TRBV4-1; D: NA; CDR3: ASSQRNEFNQPRH
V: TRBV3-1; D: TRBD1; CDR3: ASSQPDRGGTEAF
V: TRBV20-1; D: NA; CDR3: SAPLGNTDTQY
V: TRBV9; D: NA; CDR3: ASSVWGGGETQH
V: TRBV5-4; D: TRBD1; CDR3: ASSRSDRGYSNQPQY
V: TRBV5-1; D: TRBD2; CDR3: ASGPPAGDDNEQF
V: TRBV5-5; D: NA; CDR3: ASAGLRQDEQY
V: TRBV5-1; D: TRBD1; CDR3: ASSLGTVNYGYT
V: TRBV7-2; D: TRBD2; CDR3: ASSLSVLAGGNTGELF
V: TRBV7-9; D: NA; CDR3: ASSLGGRTDYGYP
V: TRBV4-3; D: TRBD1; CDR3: ASSQDSPGGTELTNEKLF
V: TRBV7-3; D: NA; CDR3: ASRLVGAGDDEQF
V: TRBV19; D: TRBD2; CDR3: ASSSGVYEQY
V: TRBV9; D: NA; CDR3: ASRFGDANSPLH
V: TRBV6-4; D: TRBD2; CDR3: ASSHPSYSGANEQF
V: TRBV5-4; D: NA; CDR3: ASSQGEGGHEKLF
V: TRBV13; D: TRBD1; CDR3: ASSHRGPANTEAF
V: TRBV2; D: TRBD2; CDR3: ASRDTSGGGGANVLT
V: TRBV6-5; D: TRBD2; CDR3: ASSHFRTSGRYEQY
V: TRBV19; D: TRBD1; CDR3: ASRLGTENSPLH
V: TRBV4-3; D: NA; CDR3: ASSQGPGVNEQF
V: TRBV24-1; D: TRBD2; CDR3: ATSDPGLADFNSYEQY
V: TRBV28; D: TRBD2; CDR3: ASSLLGLADEGDTQY
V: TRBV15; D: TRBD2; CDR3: ATSRMGTSGPVTDTQY
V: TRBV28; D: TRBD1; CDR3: ASSPGDRMGEQY
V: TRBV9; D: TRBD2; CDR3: ASSVSPLKRGGNQETQY
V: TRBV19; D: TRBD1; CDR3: ASSSLGTGKETQY
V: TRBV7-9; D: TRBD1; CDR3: ASSPTGAGGYT
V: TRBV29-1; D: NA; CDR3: SVEVWDGDYGYT
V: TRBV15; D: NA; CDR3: ATSRGSTHSNQPQH
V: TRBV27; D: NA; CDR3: ASSLRRTQETQY
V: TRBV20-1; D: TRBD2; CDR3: SARLAGAYAQY